Listed below are T cell receptor beta chains from one sample, sequenced in a study of blood T cells in healthy people across ages. From the 5' RACE reads, TCRdb called clonotypes with MiXCR, one entry per CDR3 protein. Of over a million distinct CDR3 sequences listed, around 59% are singletons. Sequences were obtained from blood. All receptors come from a young man in good health. The CDR3 runs from the conserved cysteine through the conserved F or W. D genes are given only for firm matches. Size tells how often a clone was seen (once, few, many) or the class of an expanded clone, and some rows leave it out.

v_gene	j_gene	abundance	d_gene	CDR3nt	CDR3aa
TRBV12-3/TRBV12-4	TRBJ2-1	.	TRBD2	TGTGCCAGCAGCGTGAGCGGGAGACGGTATGAGCAGTTCTTC	CASSVSGRRYEQFF
TRBV7-6	TRBJ1-2	few	.	TGTGCCAGCAGCTTATCGGGCAGGGACTATGGCTACACCTTC	CASSLSGRDYGYTF
TRBV6-5	TRBJ2-5	few	.	TGTGCCAGCAGTTACTCAGGCAGAGAAGAGACCCAGTACTTC	CASSYSGREETQYF
TRBV30	TRBJ1-2	.	.	TGTGCCGGATACATCTATGGCTACACCTTC	CAGYIYGYTF
TRBV5-1	TRBJ2-3	once	.	TGCGCCAGCAGTCGTGTGGGAGTTGAGTCTGATACGCAGTATTTT	CASSRVGVESDTQYF
TRBV6-5	TRBJ1-2	few	TRBD1	TGTGCCAGCAGGATTCCGGGACAGGGGAACTATGGCTACACCTTC	CASRIPGQGNYGYTF
TRBV15	TRBJ2-3	once	TRBD2	TGTGCCACCAGCAGAGTTGGGGGGGGGTCGGATACGCAGTATTTT	CATSRVGGGSDTQYF
TRBV27	TRBJ2-5	few	TRBD1	TGTGCCAGCAGTTTATCGGGACAGGGCAGATCAAACCAAGAGACCCAGTACTTC	CASSLSGQGRSNQETQYF
TRBV6-6	TRBJ1-2	few	.	TGTGCCAGCAGTGACCCGCCGGGGGGGGATAACTATGGCTACACCTTC	CASSDPPGGDNYGYTF
TRBV10-3	TRBJ2-7	.	.	TGTGCCATCAGCGGGAGTATTGACAGGACTCCTGGCAATGAGCAGTACTTC	CAISGSIDRTPGNEQYF
TRBV4-3	TRBJ2-7	.	TRBD2	TGCGCCAGCAGCCACTCCGGGACTAGAACCTACGAGCAGTACTTC	CASSHSGTRTYEQYF
TRBV15	TRBJ2-1	few	TRBD2	TGTGCCACCAGCAGAGCTCTAGCGGGAGGCTACAATGAGCAGTTCTTC	CATSRALAGGYNEQFF
TRBV4-3	TRBJ2-2	.	.	TGCGCCAGCGGGGTGTTGTTGAACACCAGGGAGCTGTTTTTT	CASGVLLNTRELFF
TRBV18	TRBJ1-2	.	.	TGTGCCAGCTCACCGGTTCTCGGGGATGGCTACACCTTC	CASSPVLGDGYTF
TRBV2	TRBJ1-4	.	.	TGTGCCAGCAGGTATAACCGGGCCGATAATGAAAAACTGTTTTTT	CASRYNRADNEKLFF
TRBV28	TRBJ1-1	few	.	TGTGCCAGCAGACCAGGCAGGCAGGACACTGAAGCTTTCTTT	CASRPGRQDTEAFF
TRBV6-6	TRBJ2-7	.	.	TGTGCCAGCAGTGGCCTTGGGACTCCCCCCGAATACGAGCAGTACTTC	CASSGLGTPPEYEQYF
TRBV7-9	TRBJ2-5	.	TRBD2	TGTGCCAGCAGCACCCGACTAGCGGGAGACCCCAAGCAGTACTTC	CASSTRLAGDPKQYF
TRBV29-1	TRBJ2-7	.	TRBD1	TGCAGCGTTGAAGATGGGACAGGGCTCTCCTACGAGCAGTACTTC	CSVEDGTGLSYEQYF
TRBV6-2/TRBV6-3	TRBJ1-2	.	.	TGTGCCAGCAATTCGGATCTCCCTCCCTATGGCTACACCTTC	CASNSDLPPYGYTF
TRBV6-2/TRBV6-3	TRBJ2-1	few	.	TGTGCCAGCAGTTACTCGAGGGTTAATGAGCAGTTCTTC	CASSYSRVNEQFF
TRBV2	TRBJ1-1	.	.	TGTGCCAGTTCTAACAGGGAGACTGAAGCTTTCTTT	CASSNRETEAFF
TRBV7-2	TRBJ1-1	.	TRBD1	TGTGCCAGCAGCACACAGGGGGCGCGAAGCACTGAAGCTTTCTTT	CASSTQGARSTEAFF
TRBV6-5	TRBJ1-1	.	TRBD1	TGTGCCAGCAGGGGTACAGGGGGCCTGGGTACTGAAGCTTTCTTT	CASRGTGGLGTEAFF
TRBV7-9	TRBJ2-1	.	.	TGTGCCAGCAGCTTAGGTTTAGAGGGCGATGAGCAGTTCTTC	CASSLGLEGDEQFF
TRBV12-3/TRBV12-4	TRBJ1-5	few	TRBD1	TGTGCCAGCAGTTCACGGGGGACAGATCAGCCCCAGCATTTT	CASSSRGTDQPQHF
TRBV29-1	TRBJ1-2	.	.	TGCAGCGTGGACAGAGGAAGTTATGGCTACACCTTC	CSVDRGSYGYTF
TRBV7-9	TRBJ2-1	.	.	TGTGCCAGCAGCTTATGGCAGCCGACGGGGAAGACCCAGTTCTTC	CASSLWQPTGKTQFF
TRBV5-1	TRBJ2-7	.	.	TGCGCCAGCAGCTTGGGTCGACACCTCTTCTACGAGCAGTACTTC	CASSLGRHLFYEQYF
TRBV6-1	TRBJ1-5	.	.	TGTGCCAGCAGTAGGGCCAGGGGCGTTTATAGCAATCAGCCCCAGCATTTT	CASSRARGVYSNQPQHF
TRBV7-8	TRBJ2-1	.	.	TGTGCCAGCAGCCCCCGGGGCTCCTACAATGGGCAGTTCTTC	CASSPRGSYNGQFF
TRBV7-9	TRBJ2-7	.	.	TGTGCCAGCAGCCTGACCTACAGGGCGTCCGAGCAGTACTTC	CASSLTYRASEQYF
TRBV7-9	TRBJ2-7	.	TRBD1	TGTGCCAGCAGCTTCCGGGACAGCGAACCCTACGAGCAGTACTTC	CASSFRDSEPYEQYF
TRBV6-2/TRBV6-3	TRBJ2-7	few	.	TGTGCCAGCACGGAGGGGGGCTGGTACGAGCAGTACTTC	CASTEGGWYEQYF
TRBV27	TRBJ1-2	once	.	TGTGCCAGCAGTTTTATAGTTGGACCGAACTATGGCTACACCTTC	CASSFIVGPNYGYTF
TRBV10-3	TRBJ1-5	.	.	TGTGCCATCAGTGTTGGGCGGGGGAGCAATCAGCCCCAGCATTTT	CAISVGRGSNQPQHF
TRBV6-2/TRBV6-3	TRBJ2-7	few	TRBD1	TGTGCCAGCAGTTACCGGGACAGGAGCTCCTACGAGCAGTACTTC	CASSYRDRSSYEQYF
TRBV4-1	TRBJ2-1	.	.	TGCGCCAGCAGCCAAGACTTCCACTACAATGAGCAGTTCTTC	CASSQDFHYNEQFF
TRBV6-5	TRBJ2-3	.	.	TGTGCCGGCGCGCCGGGACACTCATCTAGCACAGATACGCAGTATTTT	CAGAPGHSSSTDTQYF
TRBV12-3/TRBV12-4	TRBJ2-3	.	.	TGTGCCAGCAACGTAGGGGGACTAACCACAGGTACGCAGTATTTT	CASNVGGLTTGTQYF
TRBV6-6	TRBJ2-1	.	TRBD2	TGTGCCAGCAGTTTTAGCGGGCCCTCCTACAATGAGCAGTTCTTC	CASSFSGPSYNEQFF
TRBV27	TRBJ2-7	once	.	TGTGCCAGCAGACGCCAGGGGGGGTACGAGCAGTACTTC	CASRRQGGYEQYF
TRBV12-3/TRBV12-4	TRBJ1-2	.	.	TGTGCCAGCAGTTTGAGGGAGCAGGGCTATGGCTACACCTTC	CASSLREQGYGYTF
TRBV10-2	TRBJ2-7	.	.	TGCGCCAGCAGTGCTTACGGGAGCCCCTACGAGCAGTACTTC	CASSAYGSPYEQYF
TRBV4-1	TRBJ1-5	.	.	TGCGCCAGCAGCCAAAACCAGGGTAACGATCAGCCCCAGCATTTT	CASSQNQGNDQPQHF
TRBV4-2	TRBJ1-5	few	.	TGTGCCAGCAGCCAAGATTTGGGGCAGGGAGGACAGCCCCAGCATTTT	CASSQDLGQGGQPQHF
TRBV15	TRBJ2-1	once	.	TGTGCCAAGGTTTCGGGGGAACACAATGAGCAGTTCTTC	CAKVSGEHNEQFF
TRBV20-1	TRBJ2-3	.	TRBD2	TGCAGTGCTCAAGCGGGGAACACAGATACGCAGTATTTT	CSAQAGNTDTQYF